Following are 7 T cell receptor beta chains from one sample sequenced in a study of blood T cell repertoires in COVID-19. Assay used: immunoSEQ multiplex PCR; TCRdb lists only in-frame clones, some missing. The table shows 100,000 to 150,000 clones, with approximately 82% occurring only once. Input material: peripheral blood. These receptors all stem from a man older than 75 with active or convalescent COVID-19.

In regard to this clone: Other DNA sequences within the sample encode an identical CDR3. CDR3 DNA sequence: TGCAGCGTCGGACAGGGCCACGAGCAGTACTTC. It yields the protein CSVGQGHEQYF. The chain is built from TRBV29-1 and TRBJ2-7, with 8 nucleotides matching TRBD1. Germline V gene sequence: CDR1 SQVTM, CDR2 ANQGSEA. The ends lost 6 bases at V and 5 bases at J; junction bases unmatched: 3. The CDR3 length is 11 residues.

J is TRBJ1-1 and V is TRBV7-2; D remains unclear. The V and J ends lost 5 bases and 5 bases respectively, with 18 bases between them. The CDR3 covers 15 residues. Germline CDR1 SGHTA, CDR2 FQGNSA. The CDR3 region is CASSLNPGRVTEAFF. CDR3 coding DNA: TGTGCCAGCAGCCTAAACCCGGGGAGGGTGACTGAAGCTTTCTTT. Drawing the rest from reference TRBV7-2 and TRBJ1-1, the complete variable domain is GAGVSQSPSNKVTEKGKDVELRCDPISGHTALYWYRQSLGQGLEFLIYFQGNSAPDKSGLPSDRFSAERTGGSVSTLTIQRTQQEDSAVYLCASSLNPGRVTEAFFGQGTRLTVV.

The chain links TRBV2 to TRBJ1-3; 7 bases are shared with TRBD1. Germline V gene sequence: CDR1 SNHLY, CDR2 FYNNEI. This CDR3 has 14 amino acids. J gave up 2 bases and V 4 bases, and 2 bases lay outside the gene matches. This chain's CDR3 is CASSAQGAGNTIYF. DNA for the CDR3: TGTGCCAGCAGTGCCCAGGGGGCTGGAAACACCATATATTTT.

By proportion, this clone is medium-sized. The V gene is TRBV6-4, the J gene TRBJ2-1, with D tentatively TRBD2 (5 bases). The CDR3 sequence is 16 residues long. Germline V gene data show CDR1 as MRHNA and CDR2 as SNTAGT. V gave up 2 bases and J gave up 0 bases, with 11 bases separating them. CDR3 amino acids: CASSDQKRTSYNEQFF. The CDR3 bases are TGTGCCAGCAGTGACCAAAAGCGGACCTCCTACAATGAGCAGTTCTTC.

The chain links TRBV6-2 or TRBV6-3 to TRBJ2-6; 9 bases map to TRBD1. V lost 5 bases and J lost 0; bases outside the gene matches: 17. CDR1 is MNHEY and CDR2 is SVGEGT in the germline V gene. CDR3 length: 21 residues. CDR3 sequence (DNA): TGTGCCAGCAGTAAACGTGCTCTCGTGACAGGGGGACTCTCTGGGGCCAACGTCCTGACTTTC. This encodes CASSKRALVTGGLSGANVLTF.

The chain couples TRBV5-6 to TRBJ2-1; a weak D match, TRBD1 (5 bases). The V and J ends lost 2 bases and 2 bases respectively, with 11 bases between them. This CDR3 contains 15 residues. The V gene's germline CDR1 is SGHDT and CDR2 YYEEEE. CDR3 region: CASSFPGHTYNEQFF. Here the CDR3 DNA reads TGTGCCAGCAGCTTTCCTGGACACACCTACAATGAGCAGTTCTTC.

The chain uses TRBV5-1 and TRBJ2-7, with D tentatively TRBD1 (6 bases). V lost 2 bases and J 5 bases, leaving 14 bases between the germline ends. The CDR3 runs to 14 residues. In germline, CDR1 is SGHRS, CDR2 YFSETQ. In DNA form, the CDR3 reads TGCGCCAGCAGCTTTGTGACAGGTGGCCACGAGCAGTACTTC. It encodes CASSFVTGGHEQYF.